What follows are 11 T cell receptor beta chains derived from one specimen sequenced in a study of blood T cell repertoires in COVID-19. The data were produced by immunoSEQ multiplex PCR, yet TCRdb's version contains in-frame clones alone and is incomplete. Of some 69,000 clones in the sample, approximately 80% are singletons; the top ten hold around 20%. The sequenced material came from peripheral blood. Every receptor here comes from a woman in her 70s with acute or convalescent COVID-19.

This clone came up a few times. This chain uses TRBV2 with TRBJ2-5; TRBD2 might be the D (5 bases). The CDR3 covers 14 residues. Germline lookup yields CDR1 SNHLY and CDR2 FYNNEI. Trimming cost V 8 bases and J 3 bases, with 16 bases left between them. The CDR3 loop is CASRGGMAEETQYF. The CDR3 coding sequence is TGTGCCAGCCGAGGAGGCATGGCAGAAGAGACCCAGTACTTC.

V is TRBV5-1 and J is TRBJ1-1; 7 bases agree with TRBD1. This CDR3 is built from 15 residues. In germline, CDR1 is SGHRS, CDR2 YFSETQ. V shed 2 bases and J 4 bases; nucleotides not matched to a gene: 8. CDR3 protein: CASSFEYRGSTEAFF. The CDR3 nucleotides are TGCGCCAGCAGCTTTGAATACAGGGGTTCCACTGAAGCTTTCTTT.

V gene TRBV28 combines with J gene TRBJ2-5; a possible D gene is TRBD1 (5 bases). Trimming removed 3 bases from V and 5 bases from J, with 10 bases in between. Germline V lookup: CDR1 MDHEN, CDR2 SYDVKM. There are 13 residues in the CDR3. This chain's CDR3 is CASSLGPRETQYF. CDR3 nucleotide sequence: TGTGCCAGCAGTTTGGGGCCACGGGAGACCCAGTACTTC.

The chain links TRBV4-1 to TRBJ2-1, with a possible D match to TRBD1 (7 bases). Trimming took off 0 bases at V and 8 bases at J, with 17 bases between the two ends. The length of the CDR3 is 16 residues. Germline-derived CDR1 and CDR2 are MGHRA and YSYEKL. The CDR3 coding sequence is TGCGCCAGCAGCCAAGATGCGGCGGGAACAGGGGATGAGCAGTTCTTC. It yields the protein CASSQDAAGTGDEQFF.

The gene calls are TRBV3-1 (or the pseudogene TRBV3-2) and TRBJ2-7; 13 bases fit TRBD2. Looked up from germline, CDR1 is LGHDT and CDR2 is YNNKEL (reference sequence). After removal of 2 bases from V and 7 bases from J, the junction contained 5 bases not matched to a gene. This CDR3 spans 15 amino acids. The CDR3 reads CASSQRGLAGREQYF. As DNA, the CDR3 is TGTGCCAGCAGCCAAAGGGGACTAGCGGGAAGAGAGCAGTACTTC.

V is TRBV7-6 and J is TRBJ1-1, with a possible D match to TRBD1 (6 bases). The CDR3 extends over 13 amino acids. The germline V gene has CDR1 SGHVS and CDR2 FNYEAQ. Trimming cost V 4 bases and J 10 bases, with 16 bases left between them. CDR3 region: CASSSPRSRGAFF. The CDR3, as DNA: TGTGCCAGCAGCTCTCCGAGGTCCAGGGGAGCTTTCTTT.

The chain employs TRBV29-1 and TRBJ2-4; 14 nucleotides agree with TRBD2. Germline V CDR1 and CDR2: SQVTM, ANQGSEA. The V gene end was trimmed by 6 bases and the J gene end by 7 bases; junction bases not matched to a gene: 8. This CDR3 is 15 amino acids long. CDR3 sequence: CSVKRGLAGVNIQYF. The CDR3 coding sequence is TGCAGCGTGAAACGGGGACTAGCGGGAGTTAACATTCAGTACTTC.

The CDR3 coding sequence is TGTGCCAGCAGCTCAGCCGGACGGGGTGTCACTGAAGCTTTCTTT. Its translation: CASSSAGRGVTEAFF. This chain joins TRBV5-4 and TRBJ1-1; the D is unclear. CDR1 is SGHNT, CDR2 YYREEE, per germline (reference sequence). The germline V and J ends were trimmed by 3 bases and 4 bases, with 16 bases remaining between them. This CDR3 region has 15 residues.

The J gene is TRBJ2-7, the V gene TRBV10-3, with 11 bases matching TRBD2. Trimming at V came to 4 bases and at J to 1 base, leaving 3 bases not matched to a gene. CDR1 is ENHRY, CDR2 SYGVKD, per germline. The CDR3 runs 15 residues. CDR3 bases: TGTGCCATCAGTGGGACTAGCGGGCCTTCCTACGAGCAGTACTTC. As protein: CAISGTSGPSYEQYF.

The CDR3 loop is CASSIRNGNRPVQETQYF. The CDR3 nucleotides are TGTGCCAGTAGTATAAGGAATGGAAACAGGCCGGTCCAAGAGACCCAGTACTTC. V and J are TRBV19 and TRBJ2-5; D is possibly TRBD1 (5 bases). Germline V gene lookup returns CDR1 LNHDA and CDR2 SQIVND (reference sequence). Trimming stripped 2 bases from V and 1 base from J, with 20 bases between. The CDR3 has 18 residues.

This chain joins TRBV18 and TRBJ2-7; D might be TRBD1 (5 bases). The CDR3 totals 12 residues. Germline CDR1 reads KGHSH; CDR2 reads LQKENI. Trimming removed 3 bases from V and 6 bases from J, with 9 bases in between. The CDR3 reads CASSPRQTEQYF. The CDR3 DNA follows: TGTGCCAGCTCACCCAGACAGACCGAGCAGTACTTC.